Listed here are 21 T cell receptor beta chains from one sample, sequenced in a study of CD8+ T cells in alopecia areata. The treatment: oral pan-JAK inhibitor, 5-10 mg twice daily. Sequencing templates came from extracted RNA that was reverse transcribed into cDNA. Clones were read by immunoSEQ multiplex PCR, and TCRdb kept only the in-frame ones, dropping some. This sample carries 90,000 or so clones, about 40% of them seen once, and the ten largest clones take about 17%. The specimen was CD8+ T cells sorted from blood, collected at week 24, from a patient treated with tofacitinib. These receptor sequences come from a human donor with alopecia areata.

The rearrangement links TRBV12-5 to TRBJ2-3, with D perhaps matching TRBD1 or TRBD2 (5 bases each). From germline, CDR1 is LGHNT and CDR2 FRNRAP. The CDR3 contains 15 residues. The V end was cut by 3 bases, the J end by 2 bases, with 12 bases between. CDR3 coding DNA: TGTGCTAGTGGTTTAAGGGACGAACCCACAGATACGCAGTATTTT. Protein: CASGLRDEPTDTQYF. Combining the CDR3 with reference TRBV12-5 and TRBJ2-3 gives the whole variable domain DARVTQTPRHKVTEMGQEVTMRCQPILGHNTVFWYRQTMMQGLELLAYFRNRAPLDDSGMPKDRFSAEMPDATLATLKIQPSEPRDSAVYFCASGLRDEPTDTQYFGPGTRLTVL.

This sequence joins TRBV27 and TRBJ2-2; D is undetermined. The V gene lost 3 bases and the J gene lost 3 bases, with 2 bases spanning the gap. In germline, CDR1 is MNHEY, CDR2 SMNVEV (reference sequence). The CDR3 loop spans 12 amino acids. The DNA for the CDR3 is TGTGCCAGCAGTTTCGACACCGGGGAGCTGTTTTTT. This codes for CASSFDTGELFF.

In its sample, this clone was seen a few times. The chain uses TRBV4-3 and TRBJ2-6, with 7 bases identical to TRBD1. This CDR3 spans 17 amino acids. The V and J ends lost 0 bases and 4 bases, in that order; junction bases with no gene match: 6. Germline V lookup: CDR1 LGHNA, CDR2 YSLEER. The CDR3 DNA follows: TGCGCCAGCAGCCAAGATTCTCAGGGGGTGGGGGCCAACGTCCTGACTTTC. Translation: CASSQDSQGVGANVLTF.

There are a few counts of this clone. The rearrangement joins TRBV7-2 to TRBJ1-1; D remains unclear. This CDR3 spans 12 amino acids. Looked up from germline, CDR1 is SGHTA and CDR2 is FQGNSA. V lost 1 base and J 5 bases, leaving 5 bases between the germline ends. The DNA for the CDR3 is TGTGCCAGCAGCTTAGGCCGGACTGAAGCTTTCTTT. Protein: CASSLGRTEAFF.

The chain employs TRBV7-9 and TRBJ2-6; D is unclear. Germline loops: CDR1 SEHNR, CDR2 FQNEAQ (reference sequence). CDR3 length: 15 amino acids. The V end was cut by 4 bases, the J end by 0 bases, with 7 bases between. CDR3 coding DNA: TGTGCCAGCAGCTCGTGGGGCTCTGGGGCCAACGTCCTGACTTTC. It codes for CASSSWGSGANVLTF.

The gene calls are TRBV28 and TRBJ2-7; 15 bases are shared with TRBD2. The ends lost 3 bases at V and 2 bases at J; junction bases unmatched: 8. The germline V gene has CDR1 MDHEN and CDR2 SYDVKM. This CDR3 has 18 residues. The CDR3: CASSFPGTSGRITYEQYF. The CDR3 DNA reads TGTGCCAGCAGTTTCCCCGGGACTAGCGGGAGGATTACCTACGAGCAGTACTTC.

The chain recombines TRBV4-2 with TRBJ2-7; D remains ambiguous. The CDR3 is made up of 15 amino acids. The germline gives CDR1 LGHNA, CDR2 YNFKEQ. Between the trimmed V and J ends, which lost 0 bases and 3 bases, there was a span of 12 bases. The CDR3 sequence: CASSQENGFYYEQYF. Here the CDR3 DNA reads TGTGCCAGCAGCCAAGAGAATGGCTTCTACTACGAGCAGTACTTC.

The J gene is TRBJ2-1, the V gene TRBV5-1; D call uncertain. The CDR3 consists of 14 residues. V was cut by 4 bases and J by 6 bases, with 14 bases left in between. Looked up from germline, CDR1 is SGHRS and CDR2 is YFSETQ. The chain's CDR3 is CASSTSAAGNEQFF. The DNA of the CDR3 is TGCGCCAGCAGCACCTCTGCAGCAGGCAATGAGCAGTTCTTC.

This clone occurred a few times. The chain carries TRBV29-1 and TRBJ2-1; a weak D match, TRBD1 (6 bases). This CDR3 comprises 11 residues. With 6 bases removed from V and 6 bases from J, the gap between germline ends came to 9 bases. Germline values: CDR1 SQVTM, CDR2 ANQGSEA. The CDR3 protein is CSVRGGNEQFF. The CDR3 coding sequence is TGCAGCGTCAGAGGGGGCAATGAGCAGTTCTTC.

Turning to this clone: Other DNA sequences in the sample encode the same CDR3. The chain joins TRBV29-1 to TRBJ1-1; TRBD1 matches at 9 bases. The CDR3 has 13 amino acids. The J segment lost 1 base and the V segment lost 4 bases, leaving 1 base of the junction unmatched. Germline loops: CDR1 SQVTM, CDR2 ANQGSEA. The CDR3 sequence is CSVVTGGNTEAFF. The CDR3 DNA follows: TGCAGCGTTGTGACAGGGGGGAACACTGAAGCTTTCTTT.

This clone was detected a few times. This chain uses TRBV29-1 with TRBJ2-2, with D possibly matching TRBD1 (5 bases). The CDR3 covers 12 residues. Germline CDR1 reads SQVTM; CDR2 reads ANQGSEA. V lost 5 bases and J lost 6, with 10 bases in between. This CDR3 is CSVLGAPGELFF. The CDR3 DNA reads TGCAGCGTTTTAGGGGCGCCCGGGGAGCTGTTTTTT.

This clone was seen a single time. This chain's CDR3 is CASSALGGQGIEQFF. DNA for the CDR3: TGTGCCAGCAGTGCTCTTGGGGGGCAGGGGATTGAGCAGTTCTTC. V usage is TRBV6-1 and J usage is TRBJ2-1; either TRBD1 or TRBD2 may supply D (6 bases each). The CDR3 totals 15 residues. Germline-derived CDR1 and CDR2 are MNHNS and SASEGT. V was trimmed by 4 bases and J by 9 bases, leaving 19 bases between them.

The chain links TRBV20-1 to TRBJ2-7; D is undetermined. The CDR3 is 11 amino acids. V was shortened by 3 bases and J by 4 bases, with 7 bases between the two germline ends. CDR1 and CDR2 (germline): DFQATT, SNEGSKA (reference sequence). The CDR3 region has the DNA TGCAGTGCTAGGTGGGAATACGAGCAGTACTTC. Translating it yields CSARWEYEQYF.

This clone was counted only a few times. A read error may produce the germline difference seen at one junction end. The chain has TRBV10-3 and TRBJ1-5; TRBD1 matches at 7 bases. CDR1 ENHRY and CDR2 SYGVKD come from the germline V gene. The CDR3 sequence is 13 residues long. CDR3 in DNA: TGTGCCATCACTGAGGGGGCGGGTCAGCCCCAGCATTTT. As protein: CAITEGAGQPQHF.

This clone was found a few times. The rearrangement uses TRBV4-3 and TRBJ1-1; D remains ambiguous. The CDR3 consists of 15 residues. V gave up 5 bases and J gave up 5 bases, with 18 bases separating them. Germline CDR1 is LGHNA and CDR2 is YSLEER. Here the CDR3 reads CASSEALGQPTEAFF. The CDR3 DNA reads TGCGCCAGCAGCGAAGCCCTAGGGCAGCCAACTGAAGCTTTCTTT.

The chain recombines TRBV29-1 with TRBJ1-2; a possible D gene is TRBD1 (6 bases). The CDR3 has 13 amino acids. V dropped 4 bases and J dropped 1 base, with 10 bases sitting between them. In germline, CDR1 is SQVTM, CDR2 ANQGSEA. The CDR3 coding sequence is TGCAGCGTTGCGGCAGGGGTTAACTATGGCTACACCTTC. Translating gives CSVAAGVNYGYTF.

V usage is TRBV4-1 and J usage is TRBJ2-7; 8 nucleotides line up with TRBD2. Trimming cost V 2 bases and J 1 base; bases outside gene matches: 4. This CDR3 spans 15 amino acids. The V gene's germline CDR1 is MGHRA and CDR2 YSYEKL. The CDR3 DNA sequence: TGCGCCAGCAGCCAACGGGAGGGGAGTTCCTACGAGCAGTACTTC. This sequence encodes CASSQREGSSYEQYF.

There are a few counts of this clone. The gene calls are TRBV4-1 and TRBJ2-7; D unresolved. V was cut by 3 bases and J by 6 bases, with 6 bases left in between. Germline CDR1 is MGHRA and CDR2 is YSYEKL. CDR3 length: 11 amino acids. CDR3 nucleotide sequence: TGCGCCAGCAGCCAGAATCTCGAGCAGTACTTC. Protein sequence: CASSQNLEQYF.

This clone has more than one count but fewer than ten. V usage is TRBV7-9 and J usage is TRBJ2-5; 8 positions agree with TRBD1. The trim removed 5 bases at V and 3 bases at J, leaving 2 bases unmatched. Germline CDR1 and CDR2: SEHNR and FQNEAQ (reference sequence). The CDR3 sequence is 13 residues long. In DNA, the CDR3 is TGTGCCAGCAGCGCGGGACAGGAAGAGACCCAGTACTTC. Translated, it gives CASSAGQEETQYF.

This clone was picked up a small number of times. J is TRBJ1-1 and V is TRBV30; D unclear. V was shortened by 3 bases and J by 4 bases, with 12 bases between the two germline ends. The CDR3 has 13 residues. Germline values: CDR1 GTSNPN, CDR2 SVGIG (reference sequence). For the CDR3, the DNA is TGTGCCTGGAGCTTATCTAGGTCCACTGAAGCTTTCTTT. Amino acids: CAWSLSRSTEAFF.

The genes are TRBV5-1 and TRBJ2-2; D remains unclear. CDR1 is SGHRS and CDR2 is YFSETQ in the germline V gene. V lost 1 base and J 3 bases, leaving 4 bases between the germline ends. The CDR3 extends over 13 amino acids. As DNA, the CDR3 is TGCGCCAGCAGCTTGAGGGACACCGGGGAGCTGTTTTTT. It yields the protein CASSLRDTGELFF.